The 29 T cell receptor beta chains below come from one sample, sequenced in a study of blood T cell repertoires in COVID-19. The method was immunoSEQ multiplex PCR; TCRdb's version includes in-frame clones alone and lacks a portion of them. The table lists approximately 290,000 clones, over 75% of them singletons. The sequencing sample was made of PBMCs or T cells enriched from blood (not recorded which). These receptors were taken from a woman in her twenties or thirties who had recovered from COVID-19.

This clone was seen only a few times. The J gene is TRBJ1-2, the V gene TRBV28; D is unclear. Germline CDR1 and CDR2: MDHEN and SYDVKM. V gave up 7 bases and J gave up 4 bases, with 7 bases separating them. This CDR3 is 11 amino acids long. The CDR3 nucleotides read TGTGCCAGCATGAGAAGCTATGGCTACACCTTC. This encodes CASMRSYGYTF.

The chain is built from TRBV10-3 and TRBJ1-5; D not certain. V dropped 0 bases and J dropped 6 bases, with 9 bases sitting between them. The germline V gene has CDR1 ENHRY and CDR2 SYGVKD. The CDR3 covers 14 residues. The chain's CDR3 is CAISESRGSQPQHF. The CDR3, as DNA: TGTGCCATCAGTGAGTCGAGAGGTAGTCAGCCCCAGCATTTT.

This chain uses TRBV11-3 with TRBJ2-1; the D is unclear. Between the trimmed V and J ends, which lost 3 bases and 4 bases, there was a span of 4 bases. From germline, CDR1 is SGHNT and CDR2 YENEEA. There are 12 residues in the CDR3. This chain's CDR3 is CASSFGYNEQFF. Written as DNA, the CDR3 is TGTGCCAGCAGCTTCGGGTACAATGAGCAGTTCTTC.

The rearrangement links TRBV6-5 to TRBJ2-1, with a possible D match to TRBD2 (6 bases). V was trimmed by 10 bases and J by 2 bases, leaving 12 bases between them. The CDR3 consists of 13 residues. The germline CDR1 and CDR2 sequences are MNHEY and SVGAGI. For the CDR3, the DNA is TGTGCCACGACTAGGTTCCCCTACAATGAGCAGTTCTTC. Translating gives CATTRFPYNEQFF.

The chain uses TRBV11-2 and TRBJ1-3; D not resolved. The CDR3 contains 17 residues. Germline CDR1 SGHAT, CDR2 FQNNGV. V was pared by 4 bases and J by 0 bases, with 16 bases between. Here the CDR3 DNA reads TGTGCCAGCAGCTCCCTGGGAACCGGGAACTCTGGAAACACCATATATTTT. Residues: CASSSLGTGNSGNTIYF.

The chain combines TRBV6-4 with TRBJ1-5; no firm D call. The CDR3 loop spans 13 amino acids. Germline CDR1 is MRHNA and CDR2 is SNTAGT. V shed 3 bases and J shed 6 bases, with 9 bases lying between them. This CDR3 reads CASSEGRGQPQHF. The CDR3 DNA is TGTGCCAGCAGTGAAGGGAGAGGTCAGCCCCAGCATTTT.

This chain connects TRBV6-5 to TRBJ2-2, with D perhaps matching TRBD2 (6 bases). The length of the CDR3 is 13 residues. The germline CDR1 and CDR2 sequences are MNHEY and SVGAGI. The V and J ends lost 9 bases and 5 bases respectively, with 13 bases between them. In nucleotides, the CDR3 is TGTGCCAGTCGGGGTGGAGGGACCGGGGAGCTGTTTTTT. Protein: CASRGGGTGELFF.

This clone was seen a single time. The genes are TRBV10-3 and TRBJ2-2; 8 bases fit TRBD2. Unmatched junction bases numbered 2, after V lost 3 bases and J lost 2 bases. Per the germline V gene, CDR1 is ENHRY and CDR2 is SYGVKD. There are 15 residues in the CDR3. CDR3 in DNA: TGTGCCATCAGTGACACTAGCGGTAACACCGGGGAGCTGTTTTTT. Translating it yields CAISDTSGNTGELFF.

The J gene is TRBJ1-6, the V gene TRBV5-1; D is unclear. The germline CDR1 and CDR2 sequences are SGHRS and YFSETQ. The CDR3 has 15 amino acids. Trimming took off 4 bases at V and 7 bases at J, with 15 bases between the two ends. CDR3 nucleotides: TGCGCCAGCAGCCCCGCCGGGTCGGGAAATTCACCCCTCCACTTT. Protein sequence: CASSPAGSGNSPLHF.

The chain joins TRBV3-1 (or the pseudogene TRBV3-2) to TRBJ1-1; possible D gene TRBD1, 6 bases. The CDR3 sequence is 12 residues long. CDR1 LGHDT and CDR2 YNNKEL come from the germline V gene (reference sequence). V shed 8 bases and J shed 1 base, with 8 bases lying between them. The CDR3 DNA reads as TGTGCCAGCTCCAGGGGGAACACTGAAGCTTTCTTT. As protein: CASSRGNTEAFF.

The V and J genes are TRBV28 and TRBJ1-6, with no clear D. This CDR3 is built from 13 residues. Germline lookup yields CDR1 MDHEN and CDR2 SYDVKM. The V and J ends lost 7 bases and 6 bases respectively, with 10 bases between them. The CDR3: CASMNSFNSPLHF. DNA for the CDR3: TGTGCCAGCATGAACAGCTTTAATTCACCCCTCCACTTT.

V is TRBV28 and J is TRBJ1-2; no clear D. CDR1 and CDR2 from the germline V gene are MDHEN and SYDVKM. The CDR3 covers 13 residues. V lost 4 bases, J lost 3 bases, and 9 bases lay in between. The CDR3 DNA sequence: TGTGCCAGCAGTTATGTTTCCGACTATGGCTACACCTTC. Protein product: CASSYVSDYGYTF.

V gene TRBV7-2 combines with J gene TRBJ2-1; TRBD2 matches 9 bases. V was clipped by 5 bases and J by 3 bases; unmatched bases: 8. The CDR3 sequence is 16 residues long. CDR1 and CDR2 from the germline V gene are SGHTA and FQGNSA. The CDR3 nucleotides read TGTGCCAGCAGCAAGAGCGGGGGGCAGCTCTACAATGAGCAGTTCTTC. It is translated as CASSKSGGQLYNEQFF.

The chain employs TRBV3-1 (or the pseudogene TRBV3-2) and TRBJ2-1; 8 bases are shared with TRBD2. This CDR3 is built from 13 residues. Germline V gene lookup returns CDR1 LGHDT and CDR2 YNNKEL (reference sequence). V shed 10 bases and J 7 bases; nucleotides not matched to a gene: 9. CDR3 in DNA: TGTGCCACCTCGGAACTAGCGGAAAATGAGCAGTTCTTC. Protein product: CATSELAENEQFF.

Worth noting for this clone: Within the sample, other DNA sequences also encode this same CDR3. The chain recombines TRBV12-3 or TRBV12-4 with TRBJ1-1; TRBD1 matches 8 bases. This CDR3 comprises 13 residues. Unmatched junction bases numbered 0, after V lost 1 base and J lost 5 bases. This CDR3 is CASSLGQGTEAFF. For the CDR3, the DNA is TGTGCCAGCAGTTTAGGACAGGGGACTGAAGCTTTCTTT.

This rearrangement joins TRBV28 to TRBJ2-4; 7 nucleotides line up with TRBD1. The CDR3 is 14 residues long. Per germline, CDR1 MDHEN and CDR2 SYDVKM. V lost 3 bases, J lost 6 bases, and 5 bases stayed unmatched. CDR3 loop: CASSLGDSRNIQYF. DNA for the CDR3: TGTGCCAGCAGTTTGGGGGACAGCCGAAACATTCAGTACTTC.

This chain joins TRBV27 and TRBJ1-2, with D tentatively TRBD1 (6 bases). CDR3 length equals 14 residues. The V end was cut by 1 base, the J end by 5 bases, with 11 bases between. CDR1 is MNHEY and CDR2 is SMNVEV in the germline V gene (reference sequence). The CDR3 nucleotides are TGTGCCAGCAGTTTATTGGGGGCAGGATATGGCTACACCTTC. Its translation: CASSLLGAGYGYTF.

The chain joins TRBV5-6 to TRBJ1-4, with TRBD1 matching over 9 bases. Germline V gene lookup returns CDR1 SGHDT and CDR2 YYEEEE. The CDR3 extends over 16 amino acids. Germline trimming cut 1 base from V and 7 bases from J; bases unmatched to any gene: 8. CDR3 coding DNA: TGTGCCAGCAGCTTGTGGGTTACGACAGGGGGTGAAAAACTGTTTTTT. It yields the protein CASSLWVTTGGEKLFF.

V is TRBV28 and J is TRBJ2-3; 7 bases agree with TRBD1. This CDR3 has 16 amino acids. CDR1 MDHEN and CDR2 SYDVKM come from the germline V gene. With V trimmed by 5 bases and J by 2 bases, 10 bases remained unmatched. CDR3 sequence: CASSPPTGRLTDTQYF. CDR3 bases: TGTGCCAGCAGTCCTCCGACAGGGAGACTCACAGATACGCAGTATTTT.

This clone came up once. The chain has TRBV3-1 (or the pseudogene TRBV3-2) and TRBJ2-4, with a possible D match to TRBD1 (6 bases). This CDR3 has 18 amino acids. Germline assignment: CDR1 LGHDT and CDR2 YNNKEL (reference sequence). V lost 0 bases and J 3 bases, leaving 18 bases between the germline ends. CDR3 DNA: TGTGCCAGCAGCCAAGAGAGGGGATGGTACAGGGACAAAAACATTCAGTACTTC. Its protein is CASSQERGWYRDKNIQYF.

This sequence joins TRBV5-1 and TRBJ2-4, with 10 bases identical to TRBD1. The V and J ends lost 4 bases and 0 bases, in that order; junction bases with no gene match: 16. Per the germline V gene, CDR1 is SGHRS and CDR2 is YFSETQ. The CDR3 contains 20 residues. The CDR3 here is CASSPRGQGIPSGAKNIQYF. The CDR3 region has the DNA TGCGCCAGCAGCCCCCGGGGACAGGGGATTCCATCGGGAGCCAAAAACATTCAGTACTTC.

This clone has just one count. This chain joins TRBV7-8 and TRBJ1-1; 7 positions match TRBD1. This CDR3 contains 15 residues. After removal of 5 bases from V and 5 bases from J, the junction contained 11 bases not matched to a gene. Germline assignment: CDR1 SGHVS and CDR2 FQNEAQ. The CDR3 reads CASSQEGGLRTEAFF. The CDR3 DNA sequence: TGTGCCAGCAGCCAAGAAGGGGGCTTAAGGACTGAAGCTTTCTTT.

This clone was seen a single time. The chain links TRBV7-3 to TRBJ2-7; 9 nucleotides agree with TRBD2. The V gene's germline CDR1 is SGHTA and CDR2 FQGTGA. The CDR3 spans 14 residues. Trimming removed 3 bases from V and 0 bases from J; junction bases left unmatched: 0. The CDR3 here is CASSLTSGSYEQYF. The CDR3, as DNA: TGTGCCAGCAGCTTGACTAGCGGCTCCTACGAGCAGTACTTC.

The chain is built from TRBV5-4 and TRBJ2-2; D remains ambiguous. The CDR3 is 14 residues long. V dropped 4 bases and J dropped 7 bases, with 14 bases sitting between them. The germline V gene encodes CDR1 SGHNT and CDR2 YYREEE (reference sequence). In nucleotides, the CDR3 is TGTGCCAGCAGCCCCCAGGTTATTGGCGGGGAGCTGTTTTTT. Translating gives CASSPQVIGGELFF.

CDR3 amino acids: CASSPDRGKTTNEKLFF. CDR3 nucleotide sequence: TGTGCCAGCAGCCCGGACAGGGGGAAAACTACTAATGAAAAACTGTTTTTT. This chain uses TRBV28 with TRBJ1-4; 10 bases are a match to TRBD1. Germline V gene data show CDR1 as MDHEN and CDR2 as SYDVKM. The J segment lost 2 bases and the V segment lost 6 bases, leaving 9 bases of the junction unmatched. The CDR3 loop spans 17 amino acids.

The chain employs TRBV7-2 and TRBJ2-3; TRBD2 is a possible D gene (5 bases). V was cut by 5 bases and J by 5 bases, with 11 bases left in between. This CDR3 is 13 amino acids long. Germline V gene sequence: CDR1 SGHTA, CDR2 FQGNSA. CDR3 sequence reads: CASSPTRLDTQYF. The CDR3 DNA reads TGTGCCAGCAGCCCCACTAGGTTAGATACGCAGTATTTT.

CDR3 sequence reads: CASSPGGNQPQHF. In DNA, the CDR3 is TGTGCCAGCAGTCCAGGCGGGAATCAGCCCCAGCATTTT. This chain links TRBV25-1 with TRBJ1-5, with unresolved D. Germline V gives CDR1 MGHDK, CDR2 SYGVNS. Trimming removed 5 bases from V and 4 bases from J, with 9 bases in between. This CDR3 spans 13 amino acids. The variable domain in full, completed from reference TRBV25-1 and TRBJ1-5, reads EADIYQTPRYLVIGTGKKITLECSQTMGHDKMYWYQQDPGMELHLIHYSYGVNSTEKGDLSSESTVSRIRTEHFPLTLESARPSHTSQYLCASSPGGNQPQHFGDGTRLSIL.

The rearrangement uses TRBV6-5 and TRBJ2-2; the D is unclear. The CDR3 extends over 14 amino acids. Germline CDR1 reads MNHEY; CDR2 reads SVGAGI. V lost 7 bases and J 7 bases, leaving 16 bases between the germline ends. CDR3 DNA sequence: TGTGCCAGCACTGCTCCCCGGCAGGTCGGGGAGCTGTTTTTT. Its translation: CASTAPRQVGELFF.

The rearrangement joins TRBV7-9 to TRBJ2-1, with D possibly matching TRBD2 (7 bases). Trimming cost V 1 base and J 4 bases, with 14 bases left between them. The V gene's germline CDR1 is SEHNR and CDR2 FQNEAQ (reference sequence). This CDR3 region has 16 residues. The CDR3 loop reads CASSLVGGRGYNEQFF. DNA of the CDR3: TGTGCCAGCAGCTTAGTCGGGGGGCGCGGTTACAATGAGCAGTTCTTC.